Listed here are 21 T cell receptor beta chains from one sample, sequenced in a study of neurological immune-mediated disorders. One entry per CDR3 protein, called by TCRdb with MiXCR from the 5' RACE reads. The sample includes some 48,000 distinct CDR3 sequences, around a tenth of them seen just once. Sequencing input: PBMCs. The receptors derive from a woman in her forties with HTLV-1-associated myelopathy (HAM/TSP).

This clonotype has ten or more counts. The chain has TRBV7-2 and TRBJ2-1; 8 bases are a match to TRBD1. Germline V CDR1 and CDR2: SGHTA, FQGNSA. The CDR3 is made up of 16 amino acids. V trimming: 1 base; J trimming: 6 bases; junction bases outside the gene matches: 8. The CDR3 nucleotides read TGTGCCAGCAGCTTAGTTATTCAGGGGGCCAGCAATGAGCAGTTCTTC. Translation: CASSLVIQGASNEQFF.

Ten or more counts support this clonotype. This chain joins TRBV7-2 and TRBJ1-1; D might be TRBD1 (5 bases). Germline CDR1 and CDR2: SGHTA and FQGNSA. The CDR3 is made up of 15 amino acids. With 1 base removed from V and 1 base from J, the gap between germline ends came to 10 bases. CDR3 sequence: CASSLGGAWNTEAFF. The CDR3 DNA sequence: TGTGCCAGCAGCTTAGGCGGGGCGTGGAACACTGAAGCTTTCTTT.

This clonotype was picked up many times. The chain combines TRBV20-1 with TRBJ2-7, with TRBD2 identical over 7 bases. Unmatched junction bases numbered 9, after V lost 4 bases and J lost 6 bases. Germline V lookup: CDR1 DFQATT, CDR2 SNEGSKA (reference sequence). The CDR3 runs to 13 residues. In DNA form, the CDR3 reads TGCAGTGCTATAGGTCAGCGGGGACGCGAGCAGTACTTC. Translation: CSAIGQRGREQYF.

This clonotype was recorded only once. This sequence joins TRBV4-3 and TRBJ2-2; D ambiguous. Per germline, CDR1 LGHNA and CDR2 YSLEER. The CDR3 sequence is 15 residues long. The V and J ends lost 0 bases and 2 bases respectively, with 7 bases between them. CDR3 sequence reads: CASSQESRNTGELFF. The CDR3 coding sequence is TGCGCCAGCAGCCAAGAGAGCAGAAACACCGGGGAGCTGTTTTTT.

Ten or more counts support this clonotype. V and J are TRBV5-5 and TRBJ1-6; no reliable D call. The V and J ends lost 4 bases and 9 bases respectively, with 20 bases between them. The CDR3 length is 16 residues. Looked up from germline, CDR1 is SGHKS and CDR2 is YYEKEE (reference sequence). CDR3 in amino acids: CASSPSVRTEGSPLHF. The DNA of the CDR3 is TGTGCCAGCAGCCCTTCGGTACGAACTGAGGGTTCACCCCTCCACTTT.

V is TRBV27 and J is TRBJ2-2; TRBD1 agrees at 7 bases. The CDR3 runs 17 residues. In germline, CDR1 is MNHEY, CDR2 SMNVEV (reference sequence). The CDR3 protein is CVILRDSTFLDAGELFF. In nucleotides, the CDR3 is TGTGTCATCCTACGGGACAGCACTTTTTTAGACGCCGGGGAGCTGTTTTTT.

The table lists this clonotype with many counts. The DNA of the CDR3 is TGCGCCAGCAGCCACGGCAGTAGCAGTGGCAATCAGCCCCAGCATTTT. Residues: CASSHGSSSGNQPQHF. The rearrangement joins TRBV4-1 to TRBJ1-5; D not certain. V lost 3 bases and J lost 2, with 14 bases in between. In germline, CDR1 is MGHRA, CDR2 YSYEKL. This CDR3 is 16 amino acids long.

The sample holds many counts of this clonotype. The genes are TRBV29-1 and TRBJ1-4; 9 nucleotides line up with TRBD1. V gave up 6 bases and J gave up 6 bases; unmatched junction bases: 5. The CDR3 spans 13 residues. Per germline, CDR1 SQVTM and CDR2 ANQGSEA. The CDR3 region is CSVAQGADEKLFF. In nucleotides, the CDR3 is TGCAGCGTGGCACAGGGGGCTGATGAAAAACTGTTTTTT.

This clonotype came up many times. The rearrangement joins TRBV20-1 to TRBJ1-5, with D tentatively TRBD1 (6 bases). From germline, CDR1 is DFQATT and CDR2 SNEGSKA (reference sequence). The CDR3 extends over 14 amino acids. Trimming removed 3 bases from V and 2 bases from J, with 11 bases in between. CDR3 nucleotide sequence: TGCAGTGCTAGGGGGGCTAATCGCAATCAGCCCCAGCATTTT. It is translated as CSARGANRNQPQHF.

This clonotype was recorded many times. This chain joins TRBV7-2 and TRBJ1-5; D not resolved. CDR1 SGHTA and CDR2 FQGNSA come from the germline V gene. Trimming stripped 2 bases from V and 5 bases from J, with 7 bases between. This CDR3 has 13 residues. The CDR3 sequence: CASSLTVDQPQHF. Written as DNA, the CDR3 is TGTGCCAGCAGCTTAACAGTAGATCAGCCCCAGCATTTT.

This clonotype was found many times. J is TRBJ1-5 and V is TRBV28; 8 bases map to TRBD1. The ends lost 10 bases at V and 0 bases at J; junction bases unmatched: 20. This CDR3 spans 19 amino acids. Per the germline V gene, CDR1 is MDHEN and CDR2 is SYDVKM. The CDR3 sequence: CATHFKDRGARYSNQPQHF. Written as DNA, the CDR3 is TGTGCCACCCATTTTAAAGACAGGGGCGCCCGATATAGCAATCAGCCCCAGCATTTT.

This clonotype has ten or more counts. V gene TRBV24-1 combines with J gene TRBJ2-2; D tentatively fits TRBD1 or TRBD2 (5 bases each). This CDR3 is 13 amino acids long. V lost 6 bases and J lost 7, with 11 bases in between. Germline loops: CDR1 KGHDR, CDR2 SFDVKD. CDR3 coding DNA: TGTGCCACCAGTCGCGGGCAGGGCGGGGAGCTGTTTTTT. Its translation is CATSRGQGGELFF.

In its sample, this clonotype was seen many times. V gene TRBV5-1 combines with J gene TRBJ1-6; D is unclear. V was trimmed by 4 bases and J by 3 bases, leaving 20 bases between them. CDR1 SGHRS and CDR2 YFSETQ come from the germline V gene. The CDR3 covers 18 residues. DNA for the CDR3: TGCGCCAGCAGCGTTGGTACTATTGCGGGAATCTATAATTCACCCCTCCACTTT. Translation gives CASSVGTIAGIYNSPLHF.

This clonotype was detected many times. This chain's CDR3 is CASSPGTGNQPQHF. Here the CDR3 DNA reads TGCGCCAGCAGCCCTGGGACAGGGAATCAGCCCCAGCATTTT. The J gene is TRBJ1-5, the V gene TRBV5-1; 9 positions agree with TRBD1. There are 14 residues in the CDR3. The V and J ends lost 4 bases and 4 bases, in that order; junction bases with no gene match: 3. CDR1 and CDR2 (germline): SGHRS, YFSETQ.

This clonotype came up many times. The rearrangement uses TRBV7-2 and TRBJ2-1; D possibly corresponds to TRBD2 (5 bases). Trimming shortened V by 2 bases and J by 5 bases, and 10 bases separated the two germline ends. CDR1 is SGHTA, CDR2 FQGNSA, per germline. The CDR3 totals 14 residues. The CDR3 region is CASSLRRRNNEQFF. CDR3 DNA sequence: TGTGCCAGCAGCTTAAGGCGGAGGAACAATGAGCAGTTCTTC.

At least ten counts were recorded for this clonotype. The chain couples TRBV20-1 to TRBJ1-5; the D is unclear. Germline values: CDR1 DFQATT, CDR2 SNEGSKA (reference sequence). The V end was cut by 6 bases, the J end by 0 bases, with 27 bases between. The CDR3 has 19 residues. The CDR3 coding sequence is TGCAGTGCCCCCGACCCCCTAGGACCGCAACGATATAGCAATCAGCCCCAGCATTTT. Protein product: CSAPDPLGPQRYSNQPQHF.

A note on this clonotype: The junction differs from germline at one of its ends, possibly a read error. The chain couples TRBV5-1 to TRBJ2-1; D is perhaps TRBD1 or TRBD2 (5 bases each). The CDR3 loop spans 14 amino acids. Germline CDR1 is SGHRS and CDR2 is YFSETQ. The DNA for the CDR3 is TGCGCCAGTAGCTTGGGGGAATACTACAATGAGCAGTTCTTC. This encodes CASSLGEYYNEQFF.

The sample holds many counts of this clonotype. The CDR3 loop is CASSYEGQGRDTQYF. The CDR3 nucleotides are TGTGCCAGCAGTTACGAGGGACAGGGGAGAGATACGCAGTATTTT. The chain recombines TRBV6-6 with TRBJ2-3, with TRBD1 identical over 10 bases. In germline, CDR1 is MNHNY, CDR2 SVGAGI (reference sequence). Losses at the gene ends were 2 bases for V and 5 bases for J; bases not matched to a gene: 4. The CDR3 contains 15 residues.

This clonotype occurred many times. The CDR3 sequence is CSARGGANEQFF. CDR3 nucleotides: TGCAGTGCTCGCGGGGGGGCAAATGAGCAGTTCTTC. V gene TRBV20-1 combines with J gene TRBJ2-1, with TRBD2 matching over 9 bases. This CDR3 has 12 residues. With V trimmed by 5 bases and J by 7 bases, 3 bases remained unmatched. Germline V gives CDR1 DFQATT, CDR2 SNEGSKA (reference sequence).

Many counts were recorded for this clonotype. The chain carries TRBV15 and TRBJ1-2; D might be TRBD1 (5 bases). The germline gives CDR1 LNHNV, CDR2 YYDKDF (reference sequence). V was shortened by 1 base and J by 7 bases, with 10 bases between the two germline ends. This CDR3 has 13 amino acids. CDR3 amino acids: CATSRGGDFGYTF. The CDR3 DNA reads as TGTGCCACCAGCAGAGGGGGGGACTTTGGCTACACCTTC. Full variable domain (rest looked up from reference TRBV15 and TRBJ1-2): DAMVIQNPRYQVTQFGKPVTLSCSQTLNHNVMYWYQQKSSQAPKLLFHYYDKDFNNEADTPDNFQSRRPNTSFCFLDIRSPGLGDTAMYLCATSRGGDFGYTFGSGTRLTVV.

In its sample, this clonotype was seen many times. The chain has TRBV20-1 and TRBJ1-1; 7 bases map to TRBD1. This CDR3 spans 13 amino acids. Trimming took 5 bases from V and 4 from J; bases not matched to a gene: 7. Germline CDR1 is DFQATT and CDR2 is SNEGSKA (reference sequence). Here the CDR3 reads CSAGTGARTEAFF. CDR3 bases: TGCAGTGCTGGCACAGGGGCTCGCACTGAAGCTTTCTTT.